These 15 T cell receptor beta chains were sequenced from one sample in a study of shared clonotypes between healthy human individuals. Positive CCR7 selection of CD45RO-negative cells yielded the naive CD8 cells, and terminally differentiated effector memory CD45RA+ cells were excluded. Clones were read by immunoSEQ multiplex PCR, and TCRdb kept only the in-frame ones, dropping some. The sample records over 2 million clones, approximately 95% being singletons. Source material: naive CD8+ T cells sorted from blood. These receptors were collected from a young man in good health.

The V and J genes are TRBV28 and TRBJ2-6, with D perhaps matching TRBD1 (5 bases). This CDR3 spans 16 amino acids. CDR1 is MDHEN and CDR2 is SYDVKM in the germline V gene. The ends were cut back, 2 bases at V and 0 bases at J, with 8 bases in the middle. The CDR3, as DNA: TGTGCCAGCAGTTTAACAGGTTTCTCTGGGGCCAACGTCCTGACTTTC. This encodes CASSLTGFSGANVLTF.

This chain joins TRBV19 and TRBJ1-4; a possible D gene is TRBD1 (5 bases). Trimming shortened V by 3 bases and J by 8 bases, and 13 bases separated the two germline ends. The CDR3 covers 14 residues. Germline values: CDR1 LNHDA, CDR2 SQIVND (reference sequence). The CDR3, as DNA: TGTGCCAGTAGTATTTGGCAGGGAGACGAAAAACTGTTTTTT. Encoded protein: CASSIWQGDEKLFF.

This chain uses TRBV6-1 with TRBJ1-4; the D gene is possibly TRBD1 (5 bases). V gave up 5 bases and J gave up 10 bases, with 20 bases separating them. CDR3 length: 15 residues. Germline V gene lookup returns CDR1 MNHNS and CDR2 SASEGT. DNA of the CDR3: TGTGCCAGCAGTTCCATGGGGGGGGAGTCAGGAAAACTGTTTTTT. This translates into CASSSMGGESGKLFF.

This chain connects TRBV6-5 to TRBJ2-1; 7 bases fit TRBD2. The trim removed 5 bases at V and 11 bases at J, leaving 12 bases unmatched. The CDR3 covers 14 residues. CDR1 and CDR2 from the germline V gene are MNHEY and SVGAGI. The CDR3 DNA follows: TGTGCCAGCAGTAGCGGGACGGCCTCCCACCAGCAGTTCTTC. Amino acid sequence: CASSSGTASHQQFF.

CDR3 bases: TGCGCCAGCAGCCAAGAGGCGGTTTCCACCGGGGAGCTGTTTTTT. As protein: CASSQEAVSTGELFF. The chain employs TRBV4-1 and TRBJ2-2; no definite D call. The CDR3 covers 15 residues. Germline V gene sequence: CDR1 MGHRA, CDR2 YSYEKL. The V end lost 0 bases, the J end lost 4 bases, and 9 bases lay between the germline ends.

This rearrangement joins TRBV11-2 to TRBJ2-7; D is uncertain. Germline values: CDR1 SGHAT, CDR2 FQNNGV. This CDR3 has 12 amino acids. The V end was cut by 3 bases, the J end by 6 bases, with 9 bases between. The CDR3 bases are TGTGCCAGCAGCTTTACACTTACCGAGCAGTACTTC. Protein sequence: CASSFTLTEQYF.

This clone was found once. Other DNA sequences from this sample encode an identical CDR3 as well. This chain connects TRBV29-1 to TRBJ2-7; D possibly corresponds to TRBD1 (5 bases). The CDR3 contains 13 residues. Germline CDR1 SQVTM, CDR2 ANQGSEA. Trimming cost V 5 bases and J 0 bases, with 11 bases left between them. The CDR3 loop reads CSVRTGDSYEQYF. For the CDR3, the DNA is TGCAGCGTTCGTACAGGTGACTCCTACGAGCAGTACTTC.

This chain joins TRBV30 and TRBJ1-1; D is possibly TRBD1 (5 bases). The germline V gene encodes CDR1 GTSNPN and CDR2 SVGIG (reference sequence). The V gene lost 3 bases and the J gene lost 7 bases, with 12 bases spanning the gap. The CDR3 extends over 12 amino acids. The CDR3 DNA follows: TGTGCCTGGAGCCCGCAGGGCTTTGAAGCTTTCTTT. It translates to CAWSPQGFEAFF.

This clone was detected once. This sequence joins TRBV11-2 and TRBJ2-1; 9 bases are a match to TRBD2. Germline V gene lookup returns CDR1 SGHAT and CDR2 FQNNGV. The CDR3 consists of 14 residues. Trimming cost V 1 base and J 5 bases; bases outside gene matches: 0. CDR3 nucleotide sequence: TGTGCCAGCAGCTTAGGCGGGGGGGACAATGAGCAGTTCTTC. It yields the protein CASSLGGGDNEQFF.

The chain links TRBV11-2 to TRBJ1-6; no reliable D call. V was trimmed by 3 bases and J by 6 bases, leaving 12 bases between them. The CDR3 runs to 15 residues. Germline CDR1 is SGHAT and CDR2 is FQNNGV. CDR3 amino acids: CASSFMVAANSPLHF. In DNA form, the CDR3 reads TGTGCCAGCAGCTTCATGGTAGCGGCTAATTCACCCCTCCACTTT.

The chain couples TRBV5-1 to TRBJ2-1; 10 nucleotides agree with TRBD2. The V gene's germline CDR1 is SGHRS and CDR2 YFSETQ. The length of the CDR3 is 16 residues. The V and J ends lost 0 bases and 8 bases, in that order; junction bases with no gene match: 8. CDR3 DNA: TGCGCCAGCAGCTTGGGTCCTAGCGGGAGTATCTATGAGCAGTTCTTC. Encoded protein: CASSLGPSGSIYEQFF.

The V and J genes are TRBV28 and TRBJ2-5; 9 nucleotides align to TRBD2. This CDR3 is built from 12 residues. Germline trimming cut 6 bases from V and 5 bases from J; bases unmatched to any gene: 1. CDR1 and CDR2 (germline): MDHEN, SYDVKM. CDR3 DNA: TGTGCCAGCAGAACTAGCGGGGAGACCCAGTACTTC. Protein: CASRTSGETQYF.

The chain has TRBV6-1 and TRBJ2-7, with TRBD1 matching over 9 bases. CDR3 size: 13 residues. Germline V lookup: CDR1 MNHNS, CDR2 SASEGT. The trim removed 9 bases at V and 2 bases at J, leaving 5 bases unmatched. CDR3 DNA: TGTGCCAGTGGGACAGGGACCACCTACGAGCAGTACTTC. Protein: CASGTGTTYEQYF.

This clone appeared a single time. V usage is TRBV27 and J usage is TRBJ2-1; D perhaps matches TRBD1 (5 bases). There are 12 residues in the CDR3. Germline V gene data show CDR1 as MNHEY and CDR2 as SMNVEV (reference sequence). The V gene lost 4 bases and the J gene lost 8 bases, with 9 bases spanning the gap. In DNA, the CDR3 is TGTGCCAGCAGTTCCAGGGTGGATGAGCAGTTCTTC. This sequence encodes CASSSRVDEQFF.

V is TRBV7-9 and J is TRBJ2-1, with D possibly TRBD1 on 5 matching bases. This CDR3 is built from 13 residues. Germline CDR1 reads SEHNR; CDR2 reads FQNEAQ (reference sequence). CDR3 in DNA: TGTGCGAGCTTTGACAGTATCCTATATGAGCAGTTCTTC. Protein sequence: CASFDSILYEQFF.